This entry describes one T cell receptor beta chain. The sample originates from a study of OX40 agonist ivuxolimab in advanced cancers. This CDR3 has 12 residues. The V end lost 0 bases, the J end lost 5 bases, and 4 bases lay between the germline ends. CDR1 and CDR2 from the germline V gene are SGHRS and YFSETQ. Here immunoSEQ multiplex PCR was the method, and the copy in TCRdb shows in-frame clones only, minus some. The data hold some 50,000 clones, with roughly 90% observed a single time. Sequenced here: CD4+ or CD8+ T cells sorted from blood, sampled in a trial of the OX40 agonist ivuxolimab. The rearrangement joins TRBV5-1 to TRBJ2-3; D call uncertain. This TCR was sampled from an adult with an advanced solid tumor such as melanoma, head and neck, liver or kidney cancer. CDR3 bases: TGCGCCAGCAGCTTGGTGGGAGATACGCAGTATTTT. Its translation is CASSLVGDTQYF.